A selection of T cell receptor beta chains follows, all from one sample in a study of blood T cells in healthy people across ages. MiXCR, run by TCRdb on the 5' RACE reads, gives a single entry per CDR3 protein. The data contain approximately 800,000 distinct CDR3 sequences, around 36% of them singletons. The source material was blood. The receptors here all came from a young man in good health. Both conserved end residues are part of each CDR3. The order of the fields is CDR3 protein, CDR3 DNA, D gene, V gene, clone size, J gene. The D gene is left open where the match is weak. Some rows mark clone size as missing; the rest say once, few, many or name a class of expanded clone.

cdr3_aa: CASSIRDSPSSYTF
cdr3_nt: TGTGCCAGCAGTATCCGGGACAGTCCTTCCAGCTACACCTTC
d_call: TRBD1
v_call: TRBV12-3/TRBV12-4
clone_size: many
j_call: TRBJ1-2

cdr3_aa: CASTDRGLGYTF
cdr3_nt: TGTGCCAGCACCGACAGAGGCCTTGGCTACACCTTC
d_call: NA
v_call: TRBV6-2/TRBV6-3
clone_size: few
j_call: TRBJ1-2

cdr3_aa: CASSVGVKTSGANVLTF
cdr3_nt: TGTGCCAGCAGCGTAGGGGTGAAAACCTCTGGGGCCAACGTCCTGACTTTC
d_call: NA
v_call: TRBV9
clone_size: NA
j_call: TRBJ2-6

cdr3_aa: CASSLTRHTDTQYF
cdr3_nt: TGTGCCAGCAGTTTGACTAGACACACAGATACGCAGTATTTT
d_call: NA
v_call: TRBV28
clone_size: NA
j_call: TRBJ2-3

cdr3_aa: CASSWAAVPYNEQFF
cdr3_nt: TGTGCCAGCAGCTGGGCGGCCGTACCGTACAATGAGCAGTTCTTC
d_call: NA
v_call: TRBV5-5
clone_size: many
j_call: TRBJ2-1

cdr3_aa: CASSLRRPTPANYGYTF
cdr3_nt: TGTGCCAGCAGTTTACGCCGGCCCACTCCTGCTAACTATGGCTACACCTTC
d_call: NA
v_call: TRBV27
clone_size: once
j_call: TRBJ1-2

cdr3_aa: CASSSTAYNEQFF
cdr3_nt: TGTGCCAGCAGTTCGACAGCATACAATGAGCAGTTCTTC
d_call: NA
v_call: TRBV6-5
clone_size: NA
j_call: TRBJ2-1

cdr3_aa: CASSLAGGDTDTQYF
cdr3_nt: TGCGCCAGCAGCTTGGCCGGGGGTGACACAGATACGCAGTATTTT
d_call: NA
v_call: TRBV5-1
clone_size: few
j_call: TRBJ2-3

cdr3_aa: CASSHRQGEDTQYF
cdr3_nt: TGCGCCAGCAGCCACAGACAGGGGGAAGATACGCAGTATTTT
d_call: TRBD1
v_call: TRBV4-1
clone_size: NA
j_call: TRBJ2-3

cdr3_aa: CASSGTTGASGANYSYTF
cdr3_nt: TGTGCCAGCAGTGGGACGACAGGGGCCAGCGGGGCCAACTATAGCTACACCTTC
d_call: TRBD1
v_call: TRBV2
clone_size: NA
j_call: TRBJ1-2

cdr3_aa: CASSQTRGASNQPQHF
cdr3_nt: TGCGCCAGCAGCCAGACCCGGGGTGCGAGCAATCAGCCCCAGCATTTT
d_call: NA
v_call: TRBV4-3
clone_size: few
j_call: TRBJ1-5

cdr3_aa: CASNDRVSDTQYF
cdr3_nt: TGTGCCAGCAATGACAGGGTTTCAGATACGCAGTATTTT
d_call: TRBD1
v_call: TRBV19
clone_size: NA
j_call: TRBJ2-3

cdr3_aa: CASSATWGETQYF
cdr3_nt: TGTGCCAGCAGCGCAACTTGGGGAGAGACCCAGTACTTC
d_call: NA
v_call: TRBV28
clone_size: few
j_call: TRBJ2-5

cdr3_aa: CASSQGDSSETQYF
cdr3_nt: TGTGCCAGCAGCCAAGGGGACTCCAGCGAGACCCAGTACTTC
d_call: NA
v_call: TRBV4-2
clone_size: many
j_call: TRBJ2-5

cdr3_aa: CSARDVQEMNTEAFF
cdr3_nt: TGCAGTGCTAGAGATGTACAGGAGATGAACACTGAAGCTTTCTTT
d_call: NA
v_call: TRBV20-1
clone_size: few
j_call: TRBJ1-1

cdr3_aa: CASSLGARVRGVSYEQFF
cdr3_nt: TGTGCCAGCAGCTTAGGGGCTAGGGTGCGGGGGGTGAGTTATGAGCAGTTCTTC
d_call: TRBD2
v_call: TRBV7-6
clone_size: NA
j_call: TRBJ2-1

cdr3_aa: CATSRVRLETGGIAKNIQYF
cdr3_nt: TGTGCCACCAGCAGAGTCAGGTTGGAAACGGGAGGGATTGCCAAAAACATTCAGTACTTC
d_call: TRBD2
v_call: TRBV15
clone_size: NA
j_call: TRBJ2-4

cdr3_aa: CASSLALGYNSYNEQYF
cdr3_nt: TGTGCCAGCAGCTTGGCTTTGGGGTACAACTCCTACAATGAGCAGTACTTC
d_call: NA
v_call: TRBV5-6
clone_size: once
j_call: TRBJ2-7

cdr3_aa: CASSPQPGQATYSNQPQHF
cdr3_nt: TGTGCCAGTAGTCCTCAACCGGGACAGGCAACTTATAGCAATCAGCCCCAGCATTTT
d_call: TRBD1
v_call: TRBV19
clone_size: NA
j_call: TRBJ1-5

cdr3_aa: CSASLGRAASEAFF
cdr3_nt: TGCAGTGCTAGTCTGGGCCGCGCAGCTAGCGAAGCTTTCTTT
d_call: NA
v_call: TRBV20-1
clone_size: few
j_call: TRBJ1-1

cdr3_aa: CSARDRTSGGWYTQYF
cdr3_nt: TGCAGTGCTAGAGATAGAACTAGCGGGGGGTGGTATACGCAGTATTTT
d_call: TRBD2
v_call: TRBV20-1
clone_size: few
j_call: TRBJ2-3

cdr3_aa: CSARRRDSPYGYTF
cdr3_nt: TGCAGTGCTAGACGTAGGGACAGCCCCTATGGCTACACCTTC
d_call: TRBD1
v_call: TRBV20-1
clone_size: many
j_call: TRBJ1-2

cdr3_aa: CASSYRVLYEQYF
cdr3_nt: TGTGCCAGCAGTTACAGGGTGCTATACGAGCAGTACTTC
d_call: NA
v_call: TRBV6-2/TRBV6-3
clone_size: NA
j_call: TRBJ2-7

cdr3_aa: CASSFPSGGAFF
cdr3_nt: TGTGCCAGCAGCTTCCCGTCTGGGGGAGCTTTCTTT
d_call: NA
v_call: TRBV7-9
clone_size: NA
j_call: TRBJ1-1